The 20 T cell receptor beta chains reported below all come from one sample, sequenced in a study of T cell repertoires in cytomegalovirus infection. MiXCR was run by TCRdb on the reads, yielding one entry per CDR3 protein. The sample consists of about 890,000 distinct CDR3 sequences, 30% to 40% of them appearing once. No cognate antigen is known for these TCRs. Sequenced here: cultured CD8+ T cells from PBMCs, sampled from culture after CMV antigen stimulation. The receptor set was obtained from a human donor in good health (CMV status not recorded). Some clones in this sample may be carry-over from other donors' samples.

V is TRBV6-2 or TRBV6-3 and J is TRBJ2-7, with no clear D. This CDR3 spans 14 amino acids. Deletions cut 6 bases from V and 4 bases from J, with 16 bases between. The germline V gene has CDR1 MNHEY and CDR2 SVGEGT. The CDR3 DNA follows: TGTGCCAGCAGCTACCAACCCGGGTCTTACGAGCAGTACGTC. Encoded protein: CASSYQPGSYEQYV.

DNA of the CDR3: TGTGCCATCAGTCGTGGGGGGCAGGGGAATTCACCCCTCCACTTT. This encodes CAISRGGQGNSPLHF. The chain joins TRBV10-3 to TRBJ1-6; possible D gene TRBD1, 6 bases. Germline V lookup: CDR1 ENHRY, CDR2 SYGVKD. The CDR3 loop spans 15 amino acids. V was trimmed by 5 bases and J by 7 bases, leaving 15 bases between them.

The chain recombines TRBV28 with TRBJ2-6; 12 bases align to TRBD2. CDR3 size: 18 residues. Germline V lookup: CDR1 MDHEN, CDR2 SYDVKM. The ends lost 3 bases at V and 0 bases at J; junction bases unmatched: 3. The CDR3 DNA is TGTGCCAGCAGTTTGACTAGCGGGGGATTCTCTGGGGCCAACGTCCTGACTTTC. Translating gives CASSLTSGGFSGANVLTF.

Of note for this clonotype: The junction and the germline gene differ at one end; a read error may be behind it. This chain uses TRBV6-2 or TRBV6-3 with TRBJ1-5, with D uncertain. The germline V gene encodes CDR1 MNHEY and CDR2 SVGEGT. This CDR3 has 12 amino acids. CDR3 region: CTSAGYNQPQHF. DNA for the CDR3: TGTACCAGCGCAGGCTACAATCAGCCCCAGCATTTT.

This clonotype was seen only a few times. The chain has TRBV6-8 and TRBJ1-5; D is unresolved. Germline assignment: CDR1 MNHGY and CDR2 SAAAGT. The CDR3 totals 14 residues. Trimming pared 7 bases from V and 3 bases from J, leaving 13 bases between. CDR3 loop: CASTGESYNQPQHF. The CDR3, as DNA: TGTGCCAGCACCGGGGAGAGTTACAATCAGCCCCAGCATTTT.

For this clonotype: A read error may be the cause here, since a much bigger clone is one base away. The J gene is TRBJ2-7, the V gene TRBV7-2, with D uncertain. From germline, CDR1 is SGHTA and CDR2 FQGNSA. The CDR3 runs 12 residues. This chain's CDR3 is CANSPKMVEQYF. CDR3 in DNA: TGTGCCAACAGCCCCAAGATGGTCGAGCAGTACTTC.

The chain has TRBV12-3 or TRBV12-4 and TRBJ2-3; perhaps TRBD1 as D (6 bases). The CDR3 is 14 amino acids. V gave up 5 bases and J gave up 4 bases, with 13 bases separating them. CDR3 bases: TGTGCCAGCAGTACCTGGACAGAGCCAGATACGCAGTATTTT. This encodes CASSTWTEPDTQYF.

This clonotype was seen repeatedly, ten times or more. J is TRBJ2-3 and V is TRBV7-6; 11 nucleotides align to TRBD2. V was pared by 2 bases and J by 2 bases, with 3 bases of the junction left unmatched. Germline-derived CDR1 and CDR2 are SGHVS and FNYEAQ. CDR3 length equals 16 residues. The CDR3 loop is CASSLTSGGITDTQYF. CDR3 coding DNA: TGTGCCAGCAGCTTAACTAGCGGGGGCATCACAGATACGCAGTATTTT.

The chain carries TRBV12-3 or TRBV12-4 and TRBJ2-2; D perhaps matches TRBD1 (6 bases). V dropped 5 bases and J dropped 2 bases, with 15 bases sitting between them. The CDR3 extends over 16 amino acids. The CDR3: CASSPSGTPNTGELFF. The DNA of the CDR3 is TGTGCCAGCAGTCCCTCCGGGACACCAAACACCGGGGAGCTGTTTTTT.

This clonotype was detected a few times. The chain couples TRBV12-3 or TRBV12-4 to TRBJ2-2; TRBD1 might be the D (6 bases). V was clipped by 6 bases and J by 0 bases, with 8 bases between them. This CDR3 region has 14 residues. The CDR3, as DNA: TGTGCCAGCAGGGGGGCCACGAACACCGGGGAGCTGTTTTTT. Translation gives CASRGATNTGELFF.

J is TRBJ2-1 and V is TRBV20-1, with D hard to call. Deletions cut 3 bases from V and 6 bases from J, with 12 bases between. The CDR3 totals 13 residues. Germline V gene sequence: CDR1 DFQATT, CDR2 SNEGSKA (reference sequence). The CDR3 nucleotides read TGCAGTGCTAGGGATACAGAAGTCAATGAGCAGTTCTTC. Its translation is CSARDTEVNEQFF.

The rearrangement joins TRBV4-3 to TRBJ1-2; D is ambiguous. This CDR3 comprises 15 residues. Per the germline V gene, CDR1 is LGHNA and CDR2 is YSLEER. Trimming stripped 0 bases from V and 6 bases from J, with 14 bases between. CDR3 nucleotides: TGCGCCAGCAGCCAAGATCGGGCGGGCCGCGATGGCTACACCTTC. It is translated as CASSQDRAGRDGYTF.

This clonotype was counted a few times. This chain links TRBV24-1 with TRBJ2-3, with D maybe TRBD2 (5 bases). The CDR3 extends over 11 amino acids. Germline-derived CDR1 and CDR2 are KGHDR and SFDVKD. V lost 3 bases and J lost 8, with 5 bases in between. The CDR3 coding sequence is TGTGCCACCAGTGATGGGAGTACGCAGTATTTT. Translated, it gives CATSDGSTQYF.

V is TRBV27 and J is TRBJ2-1; 8 positions agree with TRBD2. V was pared by 8 bases and J by 9 bases, with 3 bases of the junction left unmatched. The germline V gene has CDR1 MNHEY and CDR2 SMNVEV (reference sequence). The CDR3 spans 11 residues. CDR3 DNA: TGTGCCAGCCGGACTAGCACTGAGCAGTTCTTC. Its protein is CASRTSTEQFF.

This clonotype was seen only a few times. The CDR3 DNA reads TGTGCCAGCAGCGCCCGGGATGAGCAGTTCTTC. It yields the protein CASSARDEQFF. The chain has TRBV9 and TRBJ2-1; no definite D call. The CDR3 covers 11 residues. The V gene's germline CDR1 is SGDLS and CDR2 YYNGEE. V was clipped by 3 bases and J by 8 bases, with 6 bases between them.

The gene calls are TRBV5-1 and TRBJ2-1; D remains ambiguous. This CDR3 comprises 16 residues. CDR1 is SGHRS, CDR2 YFSETQ, per germline. Trimming removed 0 bases from V and 2 bases from J, with 12 bases in between. The CDR3 DNA sequence: TGCGCCAGCAGCTTGGAGGGTAGCAGCACCTACAATGAGCAGTTCTTC. Translation: CASSLEGSSTYNEQFF.

This clonotype was counted at least ten times. The chain carries TRBV12-3 or TRBV12-4 and TRBJ2-5, with 10 bases matching TRBD2. This CDR3 is 17 amino acids long. The V and J ends lost 7 bases and 2 bases, in that order; junction bases with no gene match: 13. The CDR3 nucleotides are TGTGCCAGCACCCCTGGGGCTAGCGGGGGATTACAAGAGACCCAGTACTTC. The encoded protein is CASTPGASGGLQETQYF.

Of note for this clonotype: A much larger clonotype is one base distant, so this may be a read error. This chain joins TRBV5-5 and TRBJ1-1; D not certain. The CDR3 has 15 amino acids. V lost 4 bases and J 1 base, leaving 14 bases between the germline ends. Germline values: CDR1 SGHKS, CDR2 YYEKEE (reference sequence). CDR3 coding DNA: TGTGCCAGCAGCCTTGTCCGGATATCGAACACTGAAGCTTTCTTT. Translation gives CASSLVRISNTEAFF.

This clonotype came up once. The CDR3 sequence is CAISEPGQGRDGYTF. CDR3 coding DNA: TGTGCCATCAGTGAGCCGGGACAGGGGCGAGATGGCTACACCTTC. The V call is TRBV10-3, the J call TRBJ1-2; 10 bases map to TRBD1. The CDR3 length is 15 residues. Looked up from germline, CDR1 is ENHRY and CDR2 is SYGVKD. V dropped 2 bases and J dropped 6; count of bases not matched to a gene: 6.

The gene calls are TRBV29-1 and TRBJ2-3, with 9 positions matching TRBD1. Per germline, CDR1 SQVTM and CDR2 ANQGSEA. The V segment lost 1 base and the J segment 8 bases; nucleotides outside the gene matches: 7. The CDR3 runs 14 residues. CDR3 sequence: CSVEGTGVIGTQYF. Here the CDR3 DNA reads TGCAGCGTTGAAGGGACAGGGGTCATAGGTACGCAGTATTTT.